These 32 T cell receptor beta chains originate from one sample sequenced in a study of Graves' ophthalmopathy and Graves' hyperthyroidism. The authors amplified TCR beta CDR3 regions, and they did so from RNA transcripts for repertoire sequencing. Amplification began with first-round RT-PCR using HTBI primers, then second-round multiplex PCR was performed. TCRdb ran MiXCR on the multiplex PCR reads and lists one entry per CDR3 protein. The profile shows roughly 400,000 distinct CDR3 sequences, 15% of them singletons. The sequenced sample consisted of peripheral blood. These receptors were obtained from a woman between 18 and 29 years old with stable Graves' hyperthyroidism.

V is TRBV20-1 and J is TRBJ2-7; 8 bases map to TRBD2. V lost 4 bases to trimming and J lost 4 bases; unmatched junction nucleotides: 6. The CDR3 covers 13 residues. The germline V gene encodes CDR1 DFQATT and CDR2 SNEGSKA (reference sequence). CDR3 in amino acids: CSAIPAGAYEQYF. The CDR3 nucleotides read TGCAGTGCTATTCCAGCGGGGGCATACGAGCAGTACTTC.

At least ten counts were recorded for this clonotype. This chain links TRBV3-1 with TRBJ2-5, with D possibly TRBD2 on 6 matching bases. Germline CDR1 and CDR2: LGHDT and YNNKEL (reference sequence). This CDR3 region has 14 residues. The ends were cut back, 4 bases at V and 2 bases at J, with 11 bases in the middle. The CDR3 loop reads CASSPPGRQETQYF. CDR3 nucleotides: TGTGCCAGCAGCCCTCCCGGGAGACAAGAGACCCAGTACTTC.

This clonotype showed up many times. V and J are TRBV6-1 and TRBJ1-5, with D perhaps TRBD1 (6 bases). This CDR3 contains 16 residues. V lost 5 bases and J lost 5, with 19 bases in between. The germline CDR1 and CDR2 sequences are MNHNS and SASEGT. The CDR3: CASSRIIQGTYQPQHF. In nucleotides, the CDR3 is TGTGCCAGCAGTAGGATAATCCAGGGGACGTATCAGCCCCAGCATTTT.

The gene calls are TRBV28 and TRBJ2-5; TRBD2 is a possible D gene (7 bases). Germline CDR1 is MDHEN and CDR2 is SYDVKM. CDR3 size: 16 residues. The V end was cut by 1 base, the J end by 4 bases, with 16 bases between. The CDR3 loop is CASSLSGRGRRETQYF. The DNA for the CDR3 is TGTGCCAGCAGTTTATCCGGGCGGGGGCGGAGAGAGACCCAGTACTTC.

The chain couples TRBV12-3 or TRBV12-4 to TRBJ2-5; TRBD2 agrees at 15 bases. This CDR3 spans 15 amino acids. The V gene end was trimmed by 4 bases and the J gene end by 5 bases; junction bases not matched to a gene: 2. CDR3 DNA: TGTGCCAGCAGTTGGACTAGCGGGGGGGCCGAGACCCAGTACTTC. Encoded protein: CASSWTSGGAETQYF.

This clonotype occurred many times. The chain carries TRBV19 and TRBJ1-5; 9 positions match TRBD1. This CDR3 region has 15 residues. The trim removed 6 bases at V and 4 bases at J, leaving 7 bases unmatched. Germline V lookup: CDR1 LNHDA, CDR2 SQIVND (reference sequence). The CDR3 region is CASSLTGTGNQPQHF. For the CDR3, the DNA is TGTGCCAGTAGCCTTACCGGGACAGGGAATCAGCCCCAGCATTTT.

This clonotype was recorded at least ten times. The V and J genes are TRBV6-1 and TRBJ1-5; the D is unclear. Deletions cut 8 bases from V and 0 bases from J, with 11 bases between. Germline V CDR1 and CDR2: MNHNS, SASEGT. There are 14 residues in the CDR3. The DNA of the CDR3 is TGTGCCAGCGGATCAGGTGGTAGCAATCAGCCCCAGCATTTT. Translated, it gives CASGSGGSNQPQHF.

The chain carries TRBV2 and TRBJ1-2, with D unresolved. The CDR3 spans 14 residues. Trimming took 3 bases from V and 0 from J, leaving 8 bases between them. The germline V gene has CDR1 SNHLY and CDR2 FYNNEI. The CDR3 protein is CASSDFGANYGYTF. CDR3 coding DNA: TGTGCCAGCAGTGACTTTGGTGCTAACTATGGCTACACCTTC. Drawing the rest from reference TRBV2 and TRBJ1-2, the complete variable domain is EPEVTQTPSHQVTQMGQEVILRCVPISNHLYFYWYRQILGQKVEFLVSFYNNEISEKSEIFDDQFSVERPDGSNFTLKIRSTKLEDSAMYFCASSDFGANYGYTFGSGTRLTVV.

This clonotype was picked up a small number of times. J is TRBJ1-2 and V is TRBV2; D is uncertain. The CDR3 totals 13 residues. Trimming cost V 3 bases and J 8 bases, with 13 bases left between them. Looked up from germline, CDR1 is SNHLY and CDR2 is FYNNEI. The CDR3 loop reads CASSDDGVGGYTF. CDR3 nucleotides: TGTGCCAGCAGTGATGACGGGGTAGGGGGCTACACCTTC.

The chain has TRBV11-2 and TRBJ1-1, with TRBD1 identical over 8 bases. Germline CDR1 SGHAT, CDR2 FQNNGV. The trim removed 5 bases at V and 1 base at J, leaving 6 bases unmatched. This CDR3 has 15 amino acids. The CDR3 region is CASSRPGTGNTEAFF. The CDR3, as DNA: TGTGCCAGCAGCCGTCCCGGGACAGGGAACACTGAAGCTTTCTTT.

This clonotype was counted ten times or more. The rearrangement uses TRBV7-2 and TRBJ2-5; 7 bases agree with TRBD1. CDR3 length: 13 amino acids. Germline V gene sequence: CDR1 SGHTA, CDR2 FQGNSA. With V trimmed by 5 bases and J by 5 bases, 5 bases remained unmatched. This chain's CDR3 is CASSPQTGETQYF. Here the CDR3 DNA reads TGTGCCAGCAGCCCCCAGACAGGGGAGACCCAGTACTTC.

This clonotype was picked up many times. This chain joins TRBV20-1 and TRBJ2-7; TRBD2 agrees at 13 bases. Losses at the gene ends were 3 bases for V and 4 bases for J; bases not matched to a gene: 6. The germline V gene encodes CDR1 DFQATT and CDR2 SNEGSKA (reference sequence). The CDR3 extends over 15 amino acids. The DNA for the CDR3 is TGCAGTGCTAGGACTAGCGGGGGGCCCACTTACGAGCAGTACTTC. It encodes CSARTSGGPTYEQYF.

This clonotype was counted many times. This chain uses TRBV24-1 with TRBJ2-5; TRBD2 matches at 12 bases. Germline trimming cut 5 bases from V and 5 bases from J; bases unmatched to any gene: 11. The CDR3 is 17 amino acids. CDR1 KGHDR and CDR2 SFDVKD come from the germline V gene. The CDR3 here is CATSAISSGGAEETQYF. In DNA form, the CDR3 reads TGTGCCACCAGTGCCATTTCTAGCGGGGGGGCCGAGGAGACCCAGTACTTC.

Many counts were recorded for this clonotype. The CDR3 DNA is TGTGCCAGCAGCGTAGGCACCCTGGGGTCGTCGGAGCAGTACTTC. Amino acids: CASSVGTLGSSEQYF. The rearrangement uses TRBV9 and TRBJ2-7, with unresolved D. The CDR3 runs 15 residues. V lost 0 bases and J 7 bases, leaving 17 bases between the germline ends. The germline CDR1 and CDR2 sequences are SGDLS and YYNGEE.

The sample holds many counts of this clonotype. The J gene is TRBJ2-5, the V gene TRBV7-2, with unresolved D. Trimming stripped 5 bases from V and 2 bases from J, with 15 bases between. CDR1 is SGHTA, CDR2 FQGNSA, per germline. The CDR3 length is 15 residues. The CDR3 nucleotides are TGTGCCAGCAGCCCCGAAGGGAATGGACAAGAGACCCAGTACTTC. Its protein is CASSPEGNGQETQYF. Full variable domain (outside the CDR3, taken from reference TRBV7-2 and TRBJ2-5): GAGVSQSPSNKVTEKGKDVELRCDPISGHTALYWYRQSLGQGLEFLIYFQGNSAPDKSGLPSDRFSAERTGGSVSTLTIQRTQQEDSAVYLCASSPEGNGQETQYFGPGTRLLVL.

This clonotype has at least ten counts. The gene calls are TRBV6-5 and TRBJ1-2, with a tentative D call TRBD1 (6 bases). V was cut by 7 bases and J by 2 bases, with 11 bases left in between. The V gene's germline CDR1 is MNHEY and CDR2 SVGAGI. This CDR3 spans 13 amino acids. The CDR3 DNA is TGTGCCAGCACCTCCACAGGGAACTATGGCTACACCTTC. Translated, it gives CASTSTGNYGYTF.

This clonotype was observed many times. The genes are TRBV10-1 and TRBJ2-2; 7 positions agree with TRBD1. This CDR3 spans 15 amino acids. V lost 5 bases to trimming and J lost 6 bases; unmatched junction nucleotides: 9. Germline loops: CDR1 WNHNN, CDR2 SYGVQD (reference sequence). The CDR3: CASSQDPGTAGELFF. CDR3 nucleotides: TGCGCCAGCAGTCAAGACCCCGGGACAGCCGGGGAGCTGTTTTTT.

About this clonotype: Since a much larger clone is just one base distant, this may be a read error. The V gene is TRBV6-1, the J gene TRBJ1-5, with 7 bases matching TRBD1. Germline V gives CDR1 MNHNS, CDR2 SASEGT. The CDR3 totals 15 residues. Here the CDR3 reads CASRVTGVSSQPQQF. CDR3 DNA sequence: TGTGCCAGCAGGGTAACAGGGGTCTCCAGTCAGCCCCAGCAGTTT.

In its sample, this clonotype was seen many times. The chain employs TRBV6-1 and TRBJ1-6; D might be TRBD1 (5 bases). The length of the CDR3 is 16 residues. V was clipped by 5 bases and J by 8 bases, with 19 bases between them. Germline V gene sequence: CDR1 MNHNS, CDR2 SASEGT. The CDR3, as DNA: TGTGCCAGCAGTCCCAGACTCGGGACGCGAGATTCACCCCTCCACTTT. Translating gives CASSPRLGTRDSPLHF.

This clonotype was counted many times. This CDR3 is CASSPAGTVNSPLHF. The CDR3 nucleotides read TGTGCCAGCAGCCCCGCCGGGACAGTTAATTCACCCCTCCACTTT. The V call is TRBV12-3 or TRBV12-4, the J call TRBJ1-6, with 7 bases fitting TRBD1. There are 15 residues in the CDR3. With V trimmed by 6 bases and J by 6 bases, 8 bases remained unmatched.

There are many counts of this clonotype. The rearrangement joins TRBV25-1 to TRBJ2-5; tentative D call: TRBD2 (5 bases). V lost 3 bases and J 7 bases, leaving 9 bases between the germline ends. This CDR3 contains 12 residues. Germline CDR1 reads MGHDK; CDR2 reads SYGVNS. For the CDR3, the DNA is TGTGCCAGCAGTGAGGCCCGGGGGACCCAGTACTTC. Its protein is CASSEARGTQYF.

In its sample, this clonotype was seen many times. J is TRBJ1-5 and V is TRBV12-3 or TRBV12-4; the match to TRBD1 covers 8 bases. The CDR3 sequence is 15 residues long. V was clipped by 6 bases and J by 3 bases; unmatched bases: 7. CDR3 in DNA: TGTGCCAGCAGCGCCGACAGGGGAATCAATCAGCCCCAGCATTTT. Residues: CASSADRGINQPQHF.

This chain joins TRBV10-3 and TRBJ2-7; D possibly corresponds to TRBD2 (6 bases). The CDR3 runs 13 residues. Germline CDR1 is ENHRY and CDR2 is SYGVKD. The ends were cut back, 3 bases at V and 4 bases at J, with 10 bases in the middle. Here the CDR3 DNA reads TGTGCCATCAGTGACGGGACTGAGTACGAGCAGTACTTC. It specifies CAISDGTEYEQYF.

This clonotype was picked up many times. V usage is TRBV5-1 and J usage is TRBJ1-1, with 7 bases matching TRBD1. CDR1 and CDR2 from the germline V gene are SGHRS and YFSETQ. This CDR3 region has 18 residues. V shed 4 bases, J shed 0 bases, and the junction held 15 bases outside the gene matches. The CDR3 bases are TGCGCCAGCAGCCGCGGGATGTCAGGGGGTTCAGTGAACACTGAAGCTTTCTTT. Its protein product is CASSRGMSGGSVNTEAFF.

This clonotype came up many times. The junction differs from germline at one of its ends, possibly a read error. The chain has TRBV5-1 and TRBJ2-5; D unresolved. The germline gives CDR1 SGHRS, CDR2 YFSETQ. This CDR3 is built from 12 residues. The CDR3 DNA is TGTGCCAGCAGCTTAATCGGGGAGACCCAGTACTTC. Amino acids: CASSLIGETQYF.

This clonotype was found a few times. V and J are TRBV15 and TRBJ2-2; TRBD1 agrees at 8 bases. There are 15 residues in the CDR3. With 3 bases clipped from V and 5 bases from J, the junction kept 5 bases outside the gene matches. CDR1 is LNHNV, CDR2 YYDKDF, per germline (reference sequence). The CDR3 sequence: CATSRDRVVTGELFF. CDR3 coding DNA: TGTGCCACCAGCAGGGACAGGGTGGTAACCGGGGAGCTGTTTTTT.

At least ten counts were recorded for this clonotype. This chain uses TRBV7-2 with TRBJ1-1; D possibly corresponds to TRBD1 (6 bases). V lost 1 base to trimming and J lost 4 bases, with 13 bases between them. Germline V CDR1 and CDR2: SGHTA, FQGNSA. There are 15 residues in the CDR3. CDR3 nucleotides: TGTGCCAGCAGCTTAGGGGGGGCCCTTAGCACTGAAGCTTTCTTT. Translation gives CASSLGGALSTEAFF.

The chain joins TRBV12-3 or TRBV12-4 to TRBJ2-5; TRBD1 agrees at 7 bases. J lost 3 bases, V lost 10 bases, and 5 bases had no gene match. This CDR3 comprises 12 residues. The CDR3 loop reads CATGTEKETQYF. DNA of the CDR3: TGTGCCACTGGGACAGAGAAAGAGACCCAGTACTTC.

This clonotype was seen repeatedly, ten times or more. J is TRBJ1-2 and V is TRBV14; 8 nucleotides line up with TRBD1. Germline CDR1 reads SGHDN; CDR2 reads FVKESK. The trim removed 1 base at V and 7 bases at J, leaving 5 bases unmatched. This CDR3 has 14 residues. As DNA, the CDR3 is TGTGCCAGCAGCCAAGGACAGGGGTTTGGTGGCTACACCTTC. It encodes CASSQGQGFGGYTF.

As to this clonotype: This may be a read error, as it is one base from a much larger clone. This rearrangement joins TRBV12-3 or TRBV12-4 to TRBJ2-7; D remains ambiguous. The CDR3 covers 12 residues. Trimming left V 8 bases short and J 2 bases short, with 10 bases between. CDR3 nucleotides: TGTGCCAGCCGCAGCGCCGCCTACGAGCAGTACGTC. This encodes CASRSAAYEQYV.

This clonotype was detected many times. This chain connects TRBV7-2 to TRBJ2-5; 7 nucleotides match TRBD2. The J call may be faulty, since TRBJ2-1 better matches the DNA end. Germline loops: CDR1 SGHTA, CDR2 FQGNSA. The CDR3 runs to 14 residues. The CDR3 DNA is TGTGCCAGCAGCTTCTCAGCGGGGAGGAATGAGCAGTTCTTC. This gives the protein CASSFSAGRNEQFF.

This clonotype was observed a handful of times. The chain uses TRBV6-5 and TRBJ2-5; 7 bases are a match to TRBD2. Per the germline V gene, CDR1 is MNHEY and CDR2 is SVGAGI. The CDR3 has 13 amino acids. With 5 bases clipped from V and 5 bases from J, the junction kept 5 bases outside the gene matches. CDR3: CASSLLAHETQYF. For the CDR3, the DNA is TGTGCCAGCAGTCTACTAGCGCACGAGACCCAGTACTTC.